Shown below are 6 T cell receptor beta chains from a single sample sequenced in a study of beta chain features in type 1 diabetes. cDNA synthesis used the whole RNA isolate, giving expressed TCRB sequences. The protocol was immunoSEQ multiplex PCR, while the TCRdb copy is restricted to in-frame clones and leaves out a portion. Of about 40,000 clones listed, around 48% are singletons. The specimen was central memory CD4+ T cells from blood. These TCRs come from a woman between 18 and 30 years old in good health.

This clone was found a few times. This chain links TRBV7-9 with TRBJ1-6; 10 bases align to TRBD1. Per the germline V gene, CDR1 is SEHNR and CDR2 is FQNEAQ (reference sequence). The CDR3 length is 17 residues. J gave up 5 bases and V 2 bases, and 6 bases lay outside the gene matches. Written as DNA, the CDR3 is TGTGCCAGCAGCTTACCGAGGGGGACAGGGGATAATTCACCCCTCCACTTT. This codes for CASSLPRGTGDNSPLHF.

The rearrangement links TRBV28 to TRBJ2-1, with 10 bases aligning to TRBD2. The CDR3 runs to 15 residues. V lost 5 bases, J lost 12 bases, and 13 bases stayed unmatched. CDR1 MDHEN and CDR2 SYDVKM come from the germline V gene. The CDR3 is CASSPLSSGSMRQFF. CDR3 DNA sequence: TGTGCCAGCAGTCCCCTTTCTAGCGGGAGTATGAGGCAGTTCTTC.

Comments on this clone: One junction end disagrees with the germline gene, perhaps due to a read error. Different DNA sequences within this sample yield the same CDR3. The V and J genes are TRBV9 and TRBJ1-1, with TRBD1 matching over 8 bases. CDR1 is SGDLS, CDR2 YYNGEE, per germline. This CDR3 has 14 amino acids. The CDR3 sequence is CASSAGQANTEAFF. CDR3 nucleotides: TGCGCCAGCAGCGCGGGACAGGCGAACACTGAAGCTTTCTTT.

This clone appeared a few times. CDR3 sequence (DNA): TGTGCCAGCAGTGGCTCCGGGCCGGGGGTAGAGACCCAGTACTTC. Encoded protein: CASSGSGPGVETQYF. The chain employs TRBV6-5 and TRBJ2-5; maybe TRBD2 (6 bases). The CDR3 is 15 residues long. The germline CDR1 and CDR2 sequences are MNHEY and SVGAGI. V gave up 5 bases and J gave up 4 bases, with 17 bases separating them.

This clone has only a few counts. This chain uses TRBV29-1 with TRBJ1-1; 9 bases agree with TRBD1. This CDR3 region has 15 residues. V shed 1 base, J shed 4 bases, and the junction held 7 bases outside the gene matches. Germline V gives CDR1 SQVTM, CDR2 ANQGSEA. The CDR3 here is CSVEVGPTGGTEAFF. The DNA for the CDR3 is TGCAGCGTTGAAGTGGGGCCGACAGGGGGCACTGAAGCTTTCTTT.

This clone was counted a single time. This sequence joins TRBV4-1 and TRBJ2-2, with 9 bases identical to TRBD2. CDR1 is MGHRA and CDR2 is YSYEKL in the germline V gene. With 4 bases clipped from V and 6 bases from J, the junction kept 9 bases outside the gene matches. The CDR3 is 16 amino acids. CDR3 in amino acids: CASSRVGGRASGELFF. In DNA form, the CDR3 reads TGCGCCAGCAGCCGGGTTGGCGGGAGGGCCTCCGGGGAGCTGTTTTTT.